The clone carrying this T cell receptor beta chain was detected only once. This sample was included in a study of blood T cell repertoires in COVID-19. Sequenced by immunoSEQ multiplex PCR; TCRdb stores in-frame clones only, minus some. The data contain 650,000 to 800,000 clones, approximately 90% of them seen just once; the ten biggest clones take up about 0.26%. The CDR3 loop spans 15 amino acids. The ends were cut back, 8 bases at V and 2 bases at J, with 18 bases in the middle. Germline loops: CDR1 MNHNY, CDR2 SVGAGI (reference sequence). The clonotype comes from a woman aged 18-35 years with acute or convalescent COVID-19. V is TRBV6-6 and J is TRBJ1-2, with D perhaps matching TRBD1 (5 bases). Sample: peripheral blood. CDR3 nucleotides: TGTGCCAGCTCTAGGTCAGGGTCAGGAAACTATGGCTACACCTTC. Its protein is CASSRSGSGNYGYTF.